A single sample gave rise to the 27 T cell receptor beta chains below, sequenced in a study of blood T cell repertoires in COVID-19. Assay: immunoSEQ multiplex PCR; the TCRdb copy retains only in-frame clones and omits some. The sample has around 290,000 clones, roughly 87% seen once. The sequenced sample was PBMCs or T cells enriched from blood (not recorded which). The receptor set was obtained from a woman aged 30 to 39 who had recovered from COVID-19.

The chain couples TRBV5-1 to TRBJ2-2, with 13 bases that match TRBD2. Germline V CDR1 and CDR2: SGHRS, YFSETQ. This CDR3 has 18 residues. The V segment lost 3 bases and the J segment 4 bases; nucleotides outside the gene matches: 9. CDR3 bases: TGCGCCAGCAGCTCCGGACTAGCGGGAGTTCACAGCACCGGGGAGCTGTTTTTT. Translated, it gives CASSSGLAGVHSTGELFF.

The V call is TRBV30, the J call TRBJ2-2; TRBD2 matches at 10 bases. V trimming: 0 bases; J trimming: 1 base; junction bases outside the gene matches: 8. This CDR3 is built from 18 residues. Germline V gives CDR1 GTSNPN, CDR2 SVGIG (reference sequence). In DNA form, the CDR3 reads TGTGCCTGGAGTGTATGGCTAGCGGGAGCCCTGAACACCGGGGAGCTGTTTTTT. Protein: CAWSVWLAGALNTGELFF.

This chain links TRBV3-1 (or the pseudogene TRBV3-2) with TRBJ1-1, with D possibly matching TRBD1 (6 bases). CDR3 length equals 15 residues. V lost 3 bases to trimming and J lost 1 base, with 12 bases between them. Germline V gene sequence: CDR1 LGHDT, CDR2 YNNKEL (reference sequence). The CDR3 spells CASSQLGARNTEAFF. The CDR3 nucleotides read TGTGCCAGCAGCCAGTTGGGGGCTCGGAACACTGAAGCTTTCTTT.

This sequence joins TRBV2 and TRBJ2-5; 7 bases line up with TRBD2. The CDR3 is made up of 14 amino acids. J lost 5 bases, V lost 3 bases, and 6 bases had no gene match. Germline V gene sequence: CDR1 SNHLY, CDR2 FYNNEI. The CDR3 DNA is TGTGCCAGCAGTGAGGCGGGAGTCTTGGAGACCCAGTACTTC. Translating gives CASSEAGVLETQYF.

The V call is TRBV7-3, the J call TRBJ1-2, with TRBD1 matching over 9 bases. The V segment lost 5 bases and the J segment 8 bases; nucleotides outside the gene matches: 6. Germline CDR1 reads SGHTA; CDR2 reads FQGTGA. CDR3 length equals 13 residues. CDR3 sequence (DNA): TGTGCCAGCAGCCCACGGACAGGGGAGGGCTACACCTTC. Amino acids: CASSPRTGEGYTF.

A few counts support this clone. J is TRBJ1-2 and V is TRBV7-9; D may be TRBD1 (5 bases). This CDR3 comprises 13 residues. Germline V gives CDR1 SEHNR, CDR2 FQNEAQ (reference sequence). V lost 5 bases and J 8 bases, leaving 15 bases between the germline ends. The CDR3 region has the DNA TGTGCCAGCAGCCCCCTGGGGGGATTGGGCTACACCTTC. This encodes CASSPLGGLGYTF.

The chain combines TRBV5-6 with TRBJ2-1, with D perhaps TRBD1 (6 bases). Trimming took 3 bases from V and 0 from J, leaving 10 bases between them. The germline gives CDR1 SGHDT, CDR2 YYEEEE. The CDR3 sequence is 15 residues long. CDR3 residues: CASSSWGLSYNEQFF. The CDR3 DNA reads TGTGCCAGCAGCTCGTGGGGGCTCTCCTACAATGAGCAGTTCTTC.

This clone was seen just once. The J gene is TRBJ1-5, the V gene TRBV15; tentatively, D is TRBD1 (6 bases). V dropped 8 bases and J dropped 6 bases, with 17 bases sitting between them. Germline values: CDR1 LNHNV, CDR2 YYDKDF (reference sequence). The length of the CDR3 is 14 residues. The CDR3 nucleotides are TGTGCCACCCGGGTCAACAGGGACGGTCAGCCCCAGCATTTT. Its translation is CATRVNRDGQPQHF.

The chain links TRBV27 to TRBJ1-5; D is perhaps TRBD1 (5 bases). The CDR3 has 17 residues. V was cut by 4 bases and J by 0 bases, with 16 bases left in between. The V gene's germline CDR1 is MNHEY and CDR2 SMNVEV (reference sequence). The CDR3 loop is CASSSLQGSYSNQPQHF. DNA for the CDR3: TGTGCCAGCAGTTCCCTCCAGGGTTCCTATAGCAATCAGCCCCAGCATTTT.

CDR3 DNA: TGTGCCAGCAGTCGCAGGGGGCGAGGAGAAGGCTACACCTTC. Encoded protein: CASSRRGRGEGYTF. The chain couples TRBV28 to TRBJ1-2; 8 bases map to TRBD1. The V and J ends lost 5 bases and 8 bases, in that order; junction bases with no gene match: 10. The length of the CDR3 is 14 residues. The germline CDR1 and CDR2 sequences are MDHEN and SYDVKM.

This rearrangement joins TRBV5-4 to TRBJ1-4, with 9 bases lining up with TRBD1. The CDR3 sequence is 15 residues long. Unmatched junction bases numbered 9, after V lost 4 bases and J lost 8 bases. Per the germline V gene, CDR1 is SGHNT and CDR2 is YYREEE (reference sequence). CDR3 sequence: CASSNQQGAEEKLFF. DNA for the CDR3: TGTGCCAGCAGCAATCAACAGGGGGCAGAAGAAAAACTGTTTTTT.

The chain combines TRBV6-4 with TRBJ2-3; 8 bases match TRBD2. V lost 3 bases and J lost 2; bases outside the gene matches: 4. This CDR3 spans 15 amino acids. Per the germline V gene, CDR1 is MRHNA and CDR2 is SNTAGT. CDR3 sequence: CASSEFGGATDTQYF. CDR3 DNA sequence: TGTGCCAGCAGTGAGTTCGGGGGGGCCACAGATACGCAGTATTTT.

The chain is built from TRBV18 and TRBJ2-5, with a possible D match to TRBD2 (5 bases). CDR1 and CDR2 (germline): KGHSH, LQKENI. This CDR3 is 15 amino acids long. Trimming removed 3 bases from V and 0 bases from J, with 11 bases in between. This CDR3 is CASSPLEGYQETQYF. The CDR3 DNA sequence: TGTGCCAGCTCACCCCTCGAGGGTTACCAAGAGACCCAGTACTTC.

The V call is TRBV5-1, the J call TRBJ2-1; 9 bases are shared with TRBD1. CDR1 SGHRS and CDR2 YFSETQ come from the germline V gene. The junction had 5 bases not matched to a gene; V was cut back by 3 bases and J by 7 bases. The CDR3 is made up of 14 amino acids. The CDR3 reads CASSSKTGGNEQFF. The DNA of the CDR3 is TGCGCCAGCAGCTCCAAGACAGGGGGAAATGAGCAGTTCTTC.

The V call is TRBV30, the J call TRBJ2-1; D is possibly TRBD2 (7 bases). Trimming stripped 1 base from V and 0 bases from J, with 10 bases between. Germline V gene data show CDR1 as GTSNPN and CDR2 as SVGIG (reference sequence). This CDR3 spans 15 amino acids. The CDR3 bases are TGTGCCTGGAGTGAGGGGGGGAGCTCCTACAATGAGCAGTTCTTC. Its translation is CAWSEGGSSYNEQFF.

The rearrangement uses TRBV6-5 and TRBJ1-1; 8 bases agree with TRBD1. Trimming took 6 bases from V and 1 from J; bases not matched to a gene: 4. The germline V gene encodes CDR1 MNHEY and CDR2 SVGAGI. This CDR3 is 14 amino acids long. Here the CDR3 DNA reads TGTGCCAGCAGCCGGACAGGGAAGAACACTGAAGCTTTCTTT. Translated: CASSRTGKNTEAFF.

This chain uses TRBV28 with TRBJ2-2; 7 nucleotides match TRBD1. Germline V gene sequence: CDR1 MDHEN, CDR2 SYDVKM. There are 16 residues in the CDR3. The V segment lost 6 bases and the J segment 3 bases; nucleotides outside the gene matches: 10. The CDR3 protein is CASSRKTGMDTGELFF. The CDR3 DNA follows: TGTGCCAGCAGCCGTAAGACAGGGATGGACACCGGGGAGCTGTTTTTT.

This clone was recorded a few times. The V call is TRBV7-3, the J call TRBJ2-2, with a possible D match to TRBD2 (6 bases). This CDR3 is built from 15 residues. V was trimmed by 4 bases and J by 0 bases, leaving 9 bases between them. The germline V gene has CDR1 SGHTA and CDR2 FQGTGA. The CDR3 is CASSSGLANTGELFF. CDR3 nucleotides: TGTGCCAGCAGCTCGGGACTCGCGAACACCGGGGAGCTGTTTTTT.

The chain has TRBV10-1 and TRBJ2-7; 10 bases map to TRBD2. Trimming cost V 6 bases and J 3 bases; bases outside gene matches: 5. Germline CDR1 WNHNN, CDR2 SYGVQD (reference sequence). The CDR3 contains 14 residues. CDR3 sequence (DNA): TGCGCCAGCAGGGGACTAGCGAATTACTACGAGCAGTACTTC. Encoded protein: CASRGLANYYEQYF.

V and J are TRBV9 and TRBJ1-2, with D possibly being TRBD1 (5 bases). The V end lost 5 bases, the J end lost 5 bases, and 19 bases lay between the germline ends. The CDR3 runs 15 residues. Germline-derived CDR1 and CDR2 are SGDLS and YYNGEE. The CDR3 region has the DNA TGTGCCAGCAGTTCCTCAGGGATACAAAAGTATGGCTACACCTTC. This codes for CASSSSGIQKYGYTF.

This clone appeared a single time. The chain joins TRBV29-1 to TRBJ1-2, with 9 nucleotides matching TRBD1. This CDR3 region has 12 residues. V shed 7 bases, J shed 8 bases, and the junction held 8 bases outside the gene matches. CDR1 is SQVTM, CDR2 ANQGSEA, per germline. CDR3 in amino acids: CSAPGQGGGYTF. In nucleotides, the CDR3 is TGCAGCGCCCCGGGACAGGGAGGCGGCTACACCTTC.

V usage is TRBV27 and J usage is TRBJ2-3; possibly TRBD2 for D (6 bases). Germline loops: CDR1 MNHEY, CDR2 SMNVEV (reference sequence). V dropped 0 bases and J dropped 3 bases, with 10 bases sitting between them. This CDR3 spans 15 amino acids. CDR3: CASSLSKAGTDTQYF. In nucleotides, the CDR3 is TGTGCCAGCAGTTTATCGAAGGCGGGGACAGATACGCAGTATTTT.

The gene calls are TRBV27 and TRBJ2-5, with a weak D call TRBD2 (5 bases). Trimming stripped 9 bases from V and 3 bases from J, with 11 bases between. Germline lookup yields CDR1 MNHEY and CDR2 SMNVEV (reference sequence). This CDR3 has 12 amino acids. The CDR3 bases are TGTGCCAGGAGAGGGCAAGAAGAGACCCAGTACTTC. The encoded protein is CARRGQEETQYF.

J is TRBJ1-2 and V is TRBV2; D possibly corresponds to TRBD1 (6 bases). Germline V lookup: CDR1 SNHLY, CDR2 FYNNEI. V lost 6 bases and J 2 bases, leaving 10 bases between the germline ends. The CDR3 has 13 residues. This CDR3 is CASSLTGNYGYTF. DNA for the CDR3: TGTGCCAGCAGCCTAACAGGGAACTATGGCTACACCTTC.

This clone was seen only a few times. The chain recombines TRBV5-6 with TRBJ1-1; D is undetermined. This CDR3 is 13 amino acids long. Per the germline V gene, CDR1 is SGHDT and CDR2 is YYEEEE. V dropped 4 bases and J dropped 0 bases, with 7 bases sitting between them. CDR3 residues: CASSVRLNTEAFF. For the CDR3, the DNA is TGTGCCAGCAGCGTGCGTCTGAACACTGAAGCTTTCTTT. The full variable domain, completed using reference TRBV5-6 and TRBJ1-1, is DAGVTQSPTHLIKTRGQQVTLRCSPKSGHDTVSWYQQALGQGPQFIFQYYEEEERQRGNFPDRFSGHQFPNYSSELNVNALLLGDSALYLCASSVRLNTEAFFGQGTRLTVV.

This chain joins TRBV6-4 and TRBJ1-4, with D unresolved. This CDR3 is built from 15 residues. Deletions cut 4 bases from V and 3 bases from J, with 12 bases between. CDR1 is MRHNA and CDR2 is SNTAGT in the germline V gene. The CDR3 DNA reads as TGTGCCAGCAGTGCAAGGCCAGGCGCTAATGAAAAACTGTTTTTT. It yields the protein CASSARPGANEKLFF.

The rearrangement links TRBV9 to TRBJ2-5, with 8 bases lining up with TRBD2. The CDR3 loop spans 18 amino acids. CDR1 and CDR2 from the germline V gene are SGDLS and YYNGEE. V lost 0 bases and J lost 4; bases outside the gene matches: 14. The DNA of the CDR3 is TGTGCCAGCAGCGTAGCTCCGAGCGGGGGACTCGGGCGAGAGACCCAGTACTTC. This codes for CASSVAPSGGLGRETQYF.